The 2 T cell receptor beta chains listed next were all sequenced from one sample in a study of T cell changes during pregnancy in multiple sclerosis. Some clones are missing from TCRdb's copy, which holds only in-frame ones; the method was immunoSEQ multiplex PCR. In the table there are about 80,000 clones, roughly 94% of which are singletons. Sequenced material: peripheral blood, taken before pregnancy. The receptors derive from a female donor with multiple sclerosis, enrolled in a pregnancy study.

The J gene is TRBJ1-1, the V gene TRBV13; D is undetermined. Germline loops: CDR1 PRHDT, CDR2 FYEKMQ (reference sequence). Trimming took off 5 bases at V and 1 base at J, with 14 bases between the two ends. The CDR3 extends over 15 amino acids. The CDR3 DNA sequence: TGTGCCAGCAGCCCCGATAGCGGGCAGAACACTGAAGCTTTCTTT. This sequence encodes CASSPDSGQNTEAFF.

This sequence joins TRBV4-1 and TRBJ2-3; 9 bases are shared with TRBD2. From germline, CDR1 is MGHRA and CDR2 YSYEKL. This CDR3 is built from 17 residues. V lost 3 bases, J lost 6 bases, and 13 bases stayed unmatched. CDR3 region: CASSHTLAGSGMDTQYF. For the CDR3, the DNA is TGCGCCAGCAGCCATACTCTAGCGGGGTCAGGAATGGATACGCAGTATTTT.